The TCR beta chain described here comes from a study of cytomegalovirus exposure and HLA in healthy donors. 13 Jbeta primers and 60 Vbeta primers were used for the PCR. The data were produced by immunoSEQ multiplex PCR, yet TCRdb's version contains in-frame clones alone and is incomplete. Altogether 100,000 to 150,000 clones are present, roughly four fifths being singletons, with the ten largest covering approximately 0.9%. V was clipped by 6 bases and J by 6 bases; unmatched bases: 13. The CDR3 contains 16 residues. The germline V gene encodes CDR1 LNHDA and CDR2 SQIVND (reference sequence). As to this clone: What it recognizes is unknown.

Study observations and caveats: Associated with cytomegalovirus, according to the listing, were 150 to 200 TCR beta chains.

Sequences were obtained from PBMCs. The receptor was derived from a woman between 55 and 75 years old in good health and CMV-seronegative. This chain links TRBV19 with TRBJ1-4, with TRBD1 matching over 7 bases. The CDR3 bases are TGTGCCAGTAGAAGCCGACAGGGTCTGTTTGATGAAAAACTGTTTTTT. It specifies CASRSRQGLFDEKLFF.